The text below deals with one T cell receptor beta chain. Antigen: not known. This sample stems from a study of T cell responses to AZD1222 COVID-19 vaccine. Study-wide background: Pooled together were second doses at about 4 or about 12 weeks.

TCRdb's table, derived via immunoSEQ multiplex PCR, lists solely in-frame clones and lacks some. The sample lists some 140,000 clones; about four fifths were seen once. Germline loops: CDR1 SGHRS, CDR2 YFSETQ. V was shortened by 10 bases and J by 3 bases, with 14 bases between the two germline ends. The CDR3 is made up of 13 amino acids. Findings of the study overall: Targeting of unmutated variant regions was reportedly seen in nearly half of spike-specific TCRs. The donor group comprised mostly white British people and more females; the analysis possibly underestimated clonal diversity. Researchers took repertoire samples only after the peak T cell response had come.

The origin of this receptor is an adult in good health. J is TRBJ1-5 and V is TRBV5-1; D ambiguous. The material sequenced was peripheral blood, taken on day 0 of AZD1222 vaccination. CDR3 in amino acids: CAWLRSSNQPQHF. The CDR3, as DNA: TGCGCCTGGCTTCGGAGCTCCAATCAGCCCCAGCATTTT.